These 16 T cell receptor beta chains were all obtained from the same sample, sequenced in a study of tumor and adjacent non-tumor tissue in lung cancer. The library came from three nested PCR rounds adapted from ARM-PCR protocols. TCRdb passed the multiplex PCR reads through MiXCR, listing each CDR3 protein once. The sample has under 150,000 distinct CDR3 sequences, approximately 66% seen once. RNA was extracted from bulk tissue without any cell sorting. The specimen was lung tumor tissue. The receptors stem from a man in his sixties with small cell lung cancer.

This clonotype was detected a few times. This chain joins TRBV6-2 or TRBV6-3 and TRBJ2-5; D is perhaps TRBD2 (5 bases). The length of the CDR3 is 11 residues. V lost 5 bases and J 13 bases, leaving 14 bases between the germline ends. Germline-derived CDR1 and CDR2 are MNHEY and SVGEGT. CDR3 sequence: CASSHTQRPYF. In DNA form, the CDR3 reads TGTGCCAGCAGTCACACCCAGCGGCCGTACTTC.

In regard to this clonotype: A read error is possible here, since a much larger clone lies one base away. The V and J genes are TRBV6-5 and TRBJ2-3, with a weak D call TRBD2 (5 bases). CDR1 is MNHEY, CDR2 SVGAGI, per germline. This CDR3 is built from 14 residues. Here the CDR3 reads CAGRIASPAGTQYF. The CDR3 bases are TGTGCCGGCAGGATAGCGTCCCCGGCGGGTACGCAGTATTTT.

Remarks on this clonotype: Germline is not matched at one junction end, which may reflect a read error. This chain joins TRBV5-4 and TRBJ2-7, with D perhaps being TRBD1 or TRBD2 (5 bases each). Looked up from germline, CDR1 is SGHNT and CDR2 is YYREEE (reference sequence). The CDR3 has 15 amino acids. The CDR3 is CANSPGTFSYYEQYF. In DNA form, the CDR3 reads TGTGCCAACAGCCCCGGGACCTTCAGCTACTACGAGCAGTACTTC.

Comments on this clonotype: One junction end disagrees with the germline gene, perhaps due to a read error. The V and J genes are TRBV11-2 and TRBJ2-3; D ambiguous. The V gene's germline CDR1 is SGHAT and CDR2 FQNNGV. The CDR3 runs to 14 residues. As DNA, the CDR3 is TGTGCCAGCAGCTTAACGGGTGAAACAGATACTCAGTATTTC. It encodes CASSLTGETDTQYF.

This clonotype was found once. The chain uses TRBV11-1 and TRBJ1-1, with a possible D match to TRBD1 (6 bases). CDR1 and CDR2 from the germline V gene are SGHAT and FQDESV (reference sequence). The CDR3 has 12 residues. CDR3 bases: TGTGTCAACAGCGGGGGCGGCTCTGAAGCTTTCTTT. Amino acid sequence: CVNSGGGSEAFF.

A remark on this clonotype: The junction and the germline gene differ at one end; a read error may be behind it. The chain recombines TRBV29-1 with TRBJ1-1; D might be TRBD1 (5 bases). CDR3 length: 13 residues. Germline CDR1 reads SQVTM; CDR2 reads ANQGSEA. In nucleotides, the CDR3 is TGCAGCCTTGTTAAAGGGGTAAACACTGTAGCTTTCTTT. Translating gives CSLVKGVNTVAFF.

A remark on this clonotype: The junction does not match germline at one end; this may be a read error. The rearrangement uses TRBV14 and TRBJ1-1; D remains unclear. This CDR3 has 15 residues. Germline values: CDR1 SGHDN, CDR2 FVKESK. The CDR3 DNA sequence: TGTGCCAGCAACCAAGACCCTGGAGAGAACACTGAAGCTTTCTTT. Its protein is CASNQDPGENTEAFF.

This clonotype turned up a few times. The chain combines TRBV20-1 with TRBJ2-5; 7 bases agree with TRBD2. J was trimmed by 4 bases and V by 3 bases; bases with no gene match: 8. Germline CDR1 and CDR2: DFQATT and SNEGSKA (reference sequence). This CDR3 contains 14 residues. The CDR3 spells CSASRSWGGETQYF. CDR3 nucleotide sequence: TGCAGTGCTAGTCGGTCGTGGGGGGGAGAGACCCAGTACTTC.

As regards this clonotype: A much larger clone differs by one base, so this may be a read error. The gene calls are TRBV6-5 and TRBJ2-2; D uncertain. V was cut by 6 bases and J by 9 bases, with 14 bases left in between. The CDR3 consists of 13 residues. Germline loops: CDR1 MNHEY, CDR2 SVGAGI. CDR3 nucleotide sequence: TGTGCCAGCAGCCCGATGTTAGGCTGGGAGCTGTTTTTT. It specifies CASSPMLGWELFF.

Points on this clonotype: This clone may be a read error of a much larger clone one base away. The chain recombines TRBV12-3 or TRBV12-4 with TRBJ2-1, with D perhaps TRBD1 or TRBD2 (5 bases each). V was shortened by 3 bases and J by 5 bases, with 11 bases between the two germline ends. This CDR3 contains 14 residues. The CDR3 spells CASSFMGVNNEQFF. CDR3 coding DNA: TGTGCCAGCAGTTTCATGGGGGTGAACAATGAGCAGTTCTTC.

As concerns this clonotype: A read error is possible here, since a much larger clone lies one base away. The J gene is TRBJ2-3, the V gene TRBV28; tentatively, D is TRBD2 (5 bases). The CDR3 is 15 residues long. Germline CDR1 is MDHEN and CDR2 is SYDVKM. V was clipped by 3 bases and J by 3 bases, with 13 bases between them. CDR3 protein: CASSFRLARTDTQYF. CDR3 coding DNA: TGTGCCAGCAGTTTTAGATTAGCGAGGACAGATACGCAGTATTTT.

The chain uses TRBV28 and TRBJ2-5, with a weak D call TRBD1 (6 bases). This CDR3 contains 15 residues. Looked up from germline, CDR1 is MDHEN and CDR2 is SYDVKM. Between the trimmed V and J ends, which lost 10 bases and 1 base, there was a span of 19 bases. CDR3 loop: CATKVQGTSQETQYF. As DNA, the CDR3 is TGTGCCACCAAAGTACAAGGGACAAGCCAAGAGACCCAGTACTTC.

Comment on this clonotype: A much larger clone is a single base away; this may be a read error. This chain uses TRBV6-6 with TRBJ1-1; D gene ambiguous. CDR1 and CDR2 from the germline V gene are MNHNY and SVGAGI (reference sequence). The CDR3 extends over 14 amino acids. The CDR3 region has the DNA TGTGTCAGCAGTTATGAGGGATGGAGCACTGAAGCTTTCTTT. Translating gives CVSSYEGWSTEAFF.

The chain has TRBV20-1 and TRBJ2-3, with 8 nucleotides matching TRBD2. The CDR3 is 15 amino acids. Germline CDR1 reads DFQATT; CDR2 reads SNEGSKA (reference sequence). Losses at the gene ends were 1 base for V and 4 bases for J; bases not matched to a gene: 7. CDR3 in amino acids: CSARGTSWSPDTQYF. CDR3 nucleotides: TGCAGTGCTAGAGGGACTAGCTGGAGTCCAGATACGCAGTATTTT.

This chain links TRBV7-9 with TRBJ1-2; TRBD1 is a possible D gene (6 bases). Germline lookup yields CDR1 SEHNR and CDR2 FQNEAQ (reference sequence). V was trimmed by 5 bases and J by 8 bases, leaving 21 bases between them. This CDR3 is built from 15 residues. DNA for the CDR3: TGTGCCAGCAGCCGTCAGCTTGCAGGGGCGGTAGGCTACACCTTC. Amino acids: CASSRQLAGAVGYTF.

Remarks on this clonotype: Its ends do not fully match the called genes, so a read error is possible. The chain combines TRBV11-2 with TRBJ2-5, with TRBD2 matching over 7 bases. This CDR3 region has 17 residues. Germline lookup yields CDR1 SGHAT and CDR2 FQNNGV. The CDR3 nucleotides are TGTGCCAGCAGCTTCAAAAGGGCGGGAGACATACAAGAGGCCCAGTACTTC. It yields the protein CASSFKRAGDIQEAQYF.